This T cell receptor (beta chain) appears in the sequencing data of a study of T cells in Graves' hyperthyroidism and ophthalmopathy. Study-level information: Blood was drawn when the patient was first diagnosed and still untreated.

Amplified TCR beta CDR3 regions derived from RNA transcripts. The HTBI set primed first-round TCR CDR3 RT-PCR. TCRdb fed the multiplex PCR reads into MiXCR, producing one record per CDR3 protein. Of under 750,000 distinct CDR3 sequences listed, 18% were seen once; the top ten hold around 15%. The V gene lost 5 bases and the J gene lost 3 bases, with 17 bases spanning the gap. The CDR3 contains 16 residues. The study, taken as a whole, reports: Researchers found most expanded thyroid clonotypes above 0.001 in blood as well.

The sample holds a few counts of this clonotype. Its antigen is unidentified. This clonotype was sampled from a woman aged 45-59 years with Graves' hyperthyroidism that later progressed to Graves' ophthalmopathy. The chain links TRBV12-3 or TRBV12-4 to TRBJ1-5; D is possibly TRBD1 (6 bases). The sequenced sample was blood. The CDR3 protein is CASSPPTGSSNQPQHF. Written as DNA, the CDR3 is TGTGCCAGCAGTCCCCCCACAGGGTCCTCCAATCAGCCCCAGCATTTT.